This T cell receptor beta chain was found in a study of radiotherapy plus CTLA-4 blockade in lung cancer. Germline CDR1 is LGHNT and CDR2 is FRNRAP. The CDR3 consists of 13 residues. With 4 bases clipped from V and 8 bases from J, the junction kept 5 bases outside the gene matches. CTLA-4 blockade using ipilimumab, together with focal radiation, was received by patients with chemo-refractory metastatic non-small-cell lung cancer. Sequencing used immunoSEQ multiplex PCR; TCRdb keeps in-frame clones, though not all of them. The sample gives some 66,000 clones, about four fifths of which show up once; roughly 4% is in the top ten.

The sequenced sample was peripheral blood, obtained from a patient treated with radiotherapy plus ipilimumab. This chain links TRBV12-5 with TRBJ2-1; 7 bases are shared with TRBD1. The TCR was taken from a human donor with non-small cell lung cancer who had a partial response to radiotherapy plus ipilimumab. The DNA of the CDR3 is TGTGCTAGTGGTTGGGACAGCCGTTATGAGCAGTTCTTC. This codes for CASGWDSRYEQFF. Full variable domain (outside the CDR3, taken from reference TRBV12-5 and TRBJ2-1): DARVTQTPRHKVTEMGQEVTMRCQPILGHNTVFWYRQTMMQGLELLAYFRNRAPLDDSGMPKDRFSAEMPDATLATLKIQPSEPRDSAVYFCASGWDSRYEQFFGPGTRLTVL.